This T cell receptor (beta chain) stems from a study of blood T cell repertoires in COVID-19. Profiling relied on immunoSEQ multiplex PCR, and the TCRdb table lists in-frame clones only, not all of them. The sample lists roughly 400,000 clones; over 75% were seen once. Participant reports of clinical history set cohort assignment. CDR3 size: 12 residues. The V and J ends lost 6 bases and 4 bases respectively, with 9 bases between them. Germline CDR1 is LNHDA and CDR2 is SQIVND (reference sequence). The chain joins TRBV19 to TRBJ1-2, with D maybe TRBD1 (6 bases). Sequenced sample: PBMCs or T cells enriched from blood (not recorded which). This TCR came from a man aged 25-45 years who had recovered from COVID-19. The CDR3 loop is CASSRGGYGYTF. CDR3 DNA sequence: TGTGCCAGTAGCAGGGGCGGCTATGGCTACACCTTC. The whole variable domain, remainder taken from reference TRBV19 and TRBJ1-2, is DGGITQSPKYLFRKEGQNVTLSCEQNLNHDAMYWYRQDPGQGLRLIYYSQIVNDFQKGDIAEGYSVSREKKESFPLTVTSAQKNPTAFYLCASSRGGYGYTFGSGTRLTVV.